This T cell receptor (beta chain) is drawn from a study of graft-versus-host responses after intestinal transplantation. About the research overall: Recipients uniformly received anti-thymocyte globulin induction, followed by tacrolimus and steroids for three to four years.

The germline V gene encodes CDR1 LNHDA and CDR2 SQIVND (reference sequence). V was pared by 8 bases and J by 7 bases, with 7 bases of the junction left unmatched. This CDR3 is 13 amino acids long. Points from the study as a whole: Association was observed between peak circulating GvH clone levels and early post-transplant HvG declines. High graft-versus-host to host-versus-graft clonal ratios were found in allografts of patients who had graft-donor T cell macrochimerism.

TCRdb keeps only in-frame clones here, not all; method: immunoSEQ multiplex PCR. The sample has over 80,000 clones, 75% to 95% seen once. With respect to this clone: What it recognizes is unknown.

The source was unstimulated CD4+ T cells sorted from spleen or lymph node cells, collected before transplant. The chain joins TRBV19 to TRBJ1-5; TRBD1 matches at 8 bases. The receptor comes from a human donor who was the organ donor for an intestinal transplant. The CDR3 DNA reads as TGTGCCAGTCCCGACAGGGGAACGCAGCCCCAGCATTTT. Its translation: CASPDRGTQPQHF.